These 18 T cell receptor beta chains share one sample of origin, sequenced in a study of cytomegalovirus exposure and HLA in healthy donors. The PCR employed 60 Vbeta primers together with 13 Jbeta primers. The protocol was immunoSEQ multiplex PCR, while the TCRdb copy is restricted to in-frame clones and leaves out a portion. The data hold approximately 42,000 clones, with about 84% observed a single time. The specimen was PBMCs. The receptor source for this set is a man aged 45-65 years in good health and CMV-seronegative.

This sequence joins TRBV4-1 and TRBJ1-2; 7 positions agree with TRBD1. CDR3 length: 17 amino acids. CDR1 and CDR2 (germline): MGHRA, YSYEKL. Trimming at V came to 1 base and at J to 0 bases, leaving 8 bases not matched to a gene. CDR3 nucleotide sequence: TGCGCCAGCAGCCAAGGCTCGACAGGGATTTCTAACTATGGCTACACCTTC. Translation: CASSQGSTGISNYGYTF.

Only one count was recorded for this clone. The V gene is TRBV10-3, the J gene TRBJ2-5, with D possibly matching TRBD1 (6 bases). The V and J ends lost 0 bases and 2 bases respectively, with 16 bases between them. This CDR3 is 17 amino acids long. Germline V gene data show CDR1 as ENHRY and CDR2 as SYGVKD. CDR3 sequence (DNA): TGTGCCATCAGTGAGTCCACAACAGGGAGTGGACAAGAGACCCAGTACTTC. Translated: CAISESTTGSGQETQYF.

V is TRBV7-2 and J is TRBJ1-1; 7 positions agree with TRBD1. V shed 4 bases and J 1 base; nucleotides not matched to a gene: 3. The CDR3 is 14 amino acids. The V gene's germline CDR1 is SGHTA and CDR2 FQGNSA. The CDR3 coding sequence is TGTGCCAGCAGCTCGCAGGGGGGGAACACTGAAGCTTTCTTT. Translation gives CASSSQGGNTEAFF.

The V and J genes are TRBV18 and TRBJ2-1; weak D call: TRBD2 (7 bases). Trimming took off 0 bases at V and 1 base at J, with 10 bases between the two ends. This CDR3 comprises 16 residues. Looked up from germline, CDR1 is KGHSH and CDR2 is LQKENI. CDR3 DNA sequence: TGTGCCAGCTCACCACCGGCGGGGGCTTCCTACAATGAGCAGTTCTTC. Protein sequence: CASSPPAGASYNEQFF.

The CDR3 DNA reads as TGTGCCAGCAGTTTGGCTACCGGGGAGCTGTTTTTT. Translation gives CASSLATGELFF. The V call is TRBV28, the J call TRBJ2-2; D remains ambiguous. This CDR3 comprises 12 residues. Per the germline V gene, CDR1 is MDHEN and CDR2 is SYDVKM. Trimming removed 3 bases at V and 5 bases at J, with 4 bases between.

This clone has a handful of counts. Germline is not matched at one junction end, which may reflect a read error. The chain has TRBV7-9 and TRBJ1-2, with D possibly matching TRBD1 (6 bases). CDR1 is SEHNR, CDR2 FQNEAQ, per germline (reference sequence). CDR3 length: 17 residues. The CDR3 sequence is CSSSSTTEKDRLYGYTF. DNA for the CDR3: TGTTCCAGCAGCTCGACGACTGAAAAAGACAGGCTATATGGCTACACCTTC.

The chain joins TRBV4-3 to TRBJ2-1; 9 positions agree with TRBD1. This CDR3 has 16 residues. V was pared by 2 bases and J by 4 bases, with 6 bases of the junction left unmatched. Germline V gene sequence: CDR1 LGHNA, CDR2 YSLEER. The CDR3 DNA follows: TGCGCCAGCAGCCAAACGGGACAGGGCATTTACAATGAGCAGTTCTTC. This codes for CASSQTGQGIYNEQFF.

The V call is TRBV6-5, the J call TRBJ2-7, with 12 positions matching TRBD2. CDR1 is MNHEY, CDR2 SVGAGI, per germline. Trimming removed 7 bases from V and 3 bases from J; junction bases left unmatched: 4. The CDR3 covers 14 residues. CDR3: CASTPSGGVYEQYF. CDR3 bases: TGTGCCAGCACTCCTAGCGGGGGGGTCTACGAGCAGTACTTC.

This chain connects TRBV5-5 to TRBJ2-6; possible D gene TRBD2, 5 bases. CDR1 and CDR2 from the germline V gene are SGHKS and YYEKEE (reference sequence). This CDR3 comprises 17 residues. Deletions cut 4 bases from V and 4 bases from J, with 18 bases between. In DNA, the CDR3 is TGTGCCAGCAGCCCGGGTGGGAGTTCCGCCGGGGCCAACGTCCTGACTTTC. Translating it yields CASSPGGSSAGANVLTF.

The rearrangement links TRBV5-1 to TRBJ2-7; 11 bases agree with TRBD2. V lost 3 bases and J lost 5; bases outside the gene matches: 7. This CDR3 comprises 15 residues. Germline CDR1 and CDR2: SGHRS and YFSETQ. The CDR3 sequence is CASSSTSGRVHEQYF. CDR3 in DNA: TGCGCCAGCAGCTCCACTAGCGGGAGAGTCCACGAGCAGTACTTC.

The table lists this clone with a few counts. This sequence joins TRBV6-5 and TRBJ2-7; 10 nucleotides match TRBD1. V gave up 5 bases and J gave up 4 bases; unmatched junction bases: 8. Germline V gene sequence: CDR1 MNHEY, CDR2 SVGAGI. The CDR3 extends over 15 amino acids. CDR3 nucleotides: TGTGCCAGCAGTACGAGACAGGGGGCGCGATACGAGCAGTACTTC. Protein: CASSTRQGARYEQYF.

The rearrangement links TRBV11-2 to TRBJ2-1; D uncertain. V dropped 6 bases and J dropped 0 bases, with 15 bases sitting between them. Germline V gene sequence: CDR1 SGHAT, CDR2 FQNNGV. CDR3 size: 16 residues. The CDR3 sequence: CASRRGVADSYNEQFF. The CDR3 DNA is TGTGCCAGCAGGAGAGGCGTCGCGGACTCCTACAATGAGCAGTTCTTC. Looking up the rest from reference TRBV11-2 and TRBJ2-1 gives the full variable domain: EAGVAQSPRYKIIEKRQSVAFWCNPISGHATLYWYQQILGQGPKLLIQFQNNGVVDDSQLPKDRFSAERLKGVDSTLKIQPAKLEDSAVYLCASRRGVADSYNEQFFGPGTRLTVL.

The V and J genes are TRBV5-4 and TRBJ2-1; TRBD1 is a possible D gene (5 bases). Germline V gene data show CDR1 as SGHNT and CDR2 as YYREEE (reference sequence). Trimming took off 0 bases at V and 6 bases at J, with 7 bases between the two ends. This CDR3 comprises 13 residues. The CDR3 sequence is CASSLEGRNEQFF. The CDR3 DNA follows: TGTGCCAGCAGCTTGGAGGGGCGCAATGAGCAGTTCTTC.

The chain links TRBV4-3 to TRBJ2-2; 7 positions agree with TRBD2. This CDR3 is built from 14 residues. The V segment lost 6 bases and the J segment 5 bases; nucleotides outside the gene matches: 6. Germline lookup yields CDR1 LGHNA and CDR2 YSLEER. CDR3 nucleotides: TGCGCCAGCAGGTGGACTAGGGAGACCGGGGAGCTGTTTTTT. Its protein product is CASRWTRETGELFF.

The J gene is TRBJ1-5, the V gene TRBV28, with D perhaps TRBD1 (5 bases). V lost 6 bases and J lost 1, with 16 bases in between. Germline V gene lookup returns CDR1 MDHEN and CDR2 SYDVKM. The CDR3 covers 16 residues. CDR3 in DNA: TGTGCCAGCAGATTTGGGGGGGGTGGCAGCAATCAGCCCCAGCATTTT. Translation: CASRFGGGGSNQPQHF.

The chain uses TRBV6-1 and TRBJ1-5; possible D gene TRBD1, 6 bases. Trimming cost V 6 bases and J 4 bases, with 19 bases left between them. CDR3 length: 16 residues. Germline V CDR1 and CDR2: MNHNS, SASEGT. CDR3 loop: CASSETGMVPNQPQHF. The CDR3 coding sequence is TGTGCCAGCAGCGAAACAGGGATGGTGCCGAATCAGCCCCAGCATTTT.

This clone was observed once. This chain links TRBV19 with TRBJ2-2; 12 bases agree with TRBD2. The CDR3 totals 15 residues. Germline V gene sequence: CDR1 LNHDA, CDR2 SQIVND (reference sequence). Germline trimming cut 9 bases from V and 4 bases from J; bases unmatched to any gene: 6. The CDR3 reads CASRLAGVGTGELFF. The CDR3 nucleotides read TGTGCCAGCCGACTAGCGGGAGTAGGCACCGGGGAGCTGTTTTTT.

The chain links TRBV10-3 to TRBJ2-3; a possible D gene is TRBD2 (6 bases). V shed 7 bases and J shed 1 base, with 12 bases lying between them. The length of the CDR3 is 14 residues. Germline V gene lookup returns CDR1 ENHRY and CDR2 SYGVKD. DNA for the CDR3: TGTGCCATCACCAAATCGGGGGGCACAGATACGCAGTATTTT. Protein product: CAITKSGGTDTQYF.